Below, 28 T cell receptor beta chains from the same sample are listed, as sequenced in a study of persistence of HIV-infected CD4 T cells. Overlapping HIV-1 Gag 15-mer peptides at 0.85 to 1 ug per peptide per mL were used. Memory cells lacking CD40L and CD69 with high CD45RO were sorted. No cognate antigen is known for these TCRs. Sequencing used immunoSEQ version 4 in survey mode. Profiling relied on immunoSEQ multiplex PCR, and the TCRdb table lists in-frame clones only, not all of them. The data hold just under 65,000 clones, with 65% to 75% observed a single time. The sequencing used CD4+ T cells sorted from PBMCs after 18-hour stimulation, collected from a patient who received antiretroviral therapy. These receptors all come from an adult man with HIV who was CMV-seropositive.

This clone has more than one count but fewer than ten. The rearrangement joins TRBV20-1 to TRBJ2-1; D is unresolved. This CDR3 spans 10 amino acids. V dropped 5 bases and J dropped 7 bases, with 6 bases sitting between them. Germline V gene data show CDR1 as DFQATT and CDR2 as SNEGSKA (reference sequence). CDR3 coding DNA: TGCAGTGCTCCTCAAAATGAGCAGTTCTTC. This translates into CSAPQNEQFF.

V usage is TRBV9 and J usage is TRBJ2-2; 12 bases fit TRBD2. The CDR3 is 16 residues long. After removal of 0 bases from V and 7 bases from J, the junction contained 4 bases not matched to a gene. The germline CDR1 and CDR2 sequences are SGDLS and YYNGEE. The CDR3 protein is CASSVASGGAVGELFF. In DNA, the CDR3 is TGTGCCAGCAGCGTAGCTAGCGGGGGGGCCGTCGGGGAGCTGTTTTTT.

This clone appeared once. The CDR3 sequence: CASGLVPGELFF. DNA of the CDR3: TGTGCTAGTGGTTTGGTTCCCGGGGAGCTGTTTTTT. The chain is built from TRBV12-5 and TRBJ2-2; no clear D gene. This CDR3 has 12 residues. Germline V gives CDR1 LGHNT, CDR2 FRNRAP. V was trimmed by 0 bases and J by 6 bases, leaving 2 bases between them.

This clone was detected only a few times. In DNA, the CDR3 is TGTGCCAGCAGTTACTCGTCCAGGGGGGCCTACGAGCAGTACTTC. Translated: CASSYSSRGAYEQYF. The chain is built from TRBV6-5 and TRBJ2-7, with TRBD1 as a possible D gene (7 bases). Between the trimmed V and J ends, which lost 0 bases and 2 bases, there was a span of 11 bases. The V gene's germline CDR1 is MNHEY and CDR2 SVGAGI. This CDR3 contains 15 residues.

This clone is medium-sized within its sample. The chain uses TRBV3-1 (or the pseudogene TRBV3-2) and TRBJ2-4, with 7 bases lining up with TRBD1. The CDR3 length is 15 residues. Trimming took 1 base from V and 8 from J; bases not matched to a gene: 8. CDR1 LGHDT and CDR2 YNNKEL come from the germline V gene (reference sequence). The CDR3 bases are TGTGCCAGCAGCCAAGGGACAGGAAAGTACGACATTCAGTACTTC. Translation gives CASSQGTGKYDIQYF.

J is TRBJ1-6 and V is TRBV5-4, with 7 bases fitting TRBD1. Trimming took 4 bases from V and 7 from J; bases not matched to a gene: 8. CDR3 length: 15 residues. Germline V CDR1 and CDR2: SGHNT, YYREEE (reference sequence). The CDR3 region has the DNA TGTGCCAGCAGCGCCCCGGGACAGAGGAATTCACCCCTCCACTTT. The encoded protein is CASSAPGQRNSPLHF.

The rearrangement links TRBV6-5 to TRBJ2-7, with 8 nucleotides matching TRBD2. The V segment lost 4 bases and the J segment 2 bases; nucleotides outside the gene matches: 4. CDR3 length: 14 residues. Germline V lookup: CDR1 MNHEY, CDR2 SVGAGI. In DNA form, the CDR3 reads TGTGCCAGCAGTTGGGACGGGAGGGCCTACGAGCAGTACTTC. Its translation is CASSWDGRAYEQYF.

The CDR3 region has the DNA TGCGCCAGCAGCTTGGGCATACAGAGCACCGGGGAGCTGTTTTTT. It yields the protein CASSLGIQSTGELFF. The gene calls are TRBV5-1 and TRBJ2-2; D unresolved. This CDR3 comprises 15 residues. V was clipped by 0 bases and J by 4 bases, with 10 bases between them. Germline V gives CDR1 SGHRS, CDR2 YFSETQ.

The gene calls are TRBV15 and TRBJ1-5; D unresolved. With 3 bases removed from V and 0 bases from J, the gap between germline ends came to 6 bases. The CDR3 runs 14 residues. Germline V gene data show CDR1 as LNHNV and CDR2 as YYDKDF (reference sequence). Here the CDR3 reads CATSRGYSNQPQHF. DNA for the CDR3: TGTGCCACCAGCAGGGGGTATAGCAATCAGCCCCAGCATTTT. Looking up the rest from reference TRBV15 and TRBJ1-5 gives the full variable domain: DAMVIQNPRYQVTQFGKPVTLSCSQTLNHNVMYWYQQKSSQAPKLLFHYYDKDFNNEADTPDNFQSRRPNTSFCFLDIRSPGLGDTAMYLCATSRGYSNQPQHFGDGTRLSIL.

The rearrangement links TRBV14 to TRBJ1-6; 7 bases agree with TRBD1. V lost 0 bases and J lost 6; bases outside the gene matches: 8. Per germline, CDR1 SGHDN and CDR2 FVKESK. This CDR3 comprises 17 residues. The CDR3 sequence: CASSQDVWAGGNSPLHF. The CDR3 nucleotides are TGTGCCAGCAGCCAAGACGTTTGGGCAGGGGGTAATTCACCCCTCCACTTT. Complete variable domain (other parts from reference TRBV14 and TRBJ1-6): EAGVTQFPSHSVIEKGQTVTLRCDPISGHDNLYWYRRVMGKEIKFLLHFVKESKQDESGMPNNRFLAERTGGTYSTLKVQPAELEDSGVYFCASSQDVWAGGNSPLHFGNGTRLTVT.

This chain links TRBV3-1 (or the pseudogene TRBV3-2) with TRBJ1-5; D uncertain. Trimming removed 4 bases at V and 1 base at J, with 8 bases between. CDR3 length: 14 residues. Germline CDR1 is LGHDT and CDR2 is YNNKEL (reference sequence). For the CDR3, the DNA is TGTGCCAGCAGCCCCGGAGGAAGCAATCAGCCCCAGCATTTT. Encoded protein: CASSPGGSNQPQHF.

This chain joins TRBV9 and TRBJ2-1; D tentatively reads TRBD1 or TRBD2 (6 bases each). Trimming pared 4 bases from V and 7 bases from J, leaving 33 bases between. CDR3 length: 20 amino acids. The germline V gene has CDR1 SGDLS and CDR2 YYNGEE. The CDR3 protein is CASSPRGAGRLPAGSNEQFF. The DNA of the CDR3 is TGTGCCAGCAGCCCGAGGGGGGCGGGGCGACTTCCCGCGGGGAGTAATGAGCAGTTCTTC.

This chain uses TRBV28 with TRBJ1-1; 9 bases match TRBD1. The junction had 16 bases not matched to a gene; V was cut back by 5 bases and J by 9 bases. Germline V gives CDR1 MDHEN, CDR2 SYDVKM. CDR3 size: 16 residues. This CDR3 is CASSLSRTGGSRKAFF. The CDR3 nucleotides are TGTGCCAGCAGTCTTTCCCGTACAGGGGGCTCACGGAAAGCTTTCTTT.

The chain is built from TRBV18 and TRBJ1-2, with unresolved D. The V and J ends lost 2 bases and 1 base respectively, with 11 bases between them. CDR3 length: 15 amino acids. Germline V gene sequence: CDR1 KGHSH, CDR2 LQKENI. The CDR3 sequence is CASSPRGDINYGYTF. The CDR3 nucleotides read TGTGCCAGCTCACCAAGAGGCGACATTAACTATGGCTACACCTTC.

The CDR3 region has the DNA TGTGCCAGCAGTTACTCAGGGGGACAGAAAGAGACCCAGTACTTC. Encoded protein: CASSYSGGQKETQYF. The chain has TRBV6-5 and TRBJ2-5; 7 bases align to TRBD1. V shed 0 bases and J 3 bases; nucleotides not matched to a gene: 4. Germline V gives CDR1 MNHEY, CDR2 SVGAGI. The CDR3 length is 15 residues.

J is TRBJ2-7 and V is TRBV4-1; D not resolved. Trimming cost V 1 base and J 6 bases, with 4 bases left between them. The germline V gene has CDR1 MGHRA and CDR2 YSYEKL. CDR3 length: 11 residues. The CDR3, as DNA: TGCGCCAGCAGCCAAGGAAGCGAGCAGTACTTC. It translates to CASSQGSEQYF.

There are a few counts of this clone. The CDR3 DNA sequence: TGTGCCAGCAGCGTAACCGGACAGGGTCTGGGCTACTCTGGGGCCAACGTCCTGACTTTC. Translating it yields CASSVTGQGLGYSGANVLTF. This chain uses TRBV9 with TRBJ2-6; the match to TRBD1 covers 8 bases. The CDR3 sequence is 20 residues long. V was pared by 1 base and J by 0 bases, with 12 bases of the junction left unmatched. Germline CDR1 reads SGDLS; CDR2 reads YYNGEE.

The chain uses TRBV2 and TRBJ1-3, with TRBD1 identical over 7 bases. The CDR3 spans 14 residues. Trimming took 5 bases from V and 2 from J; bases not matched to a gene: 3. Germline loops: CDR1 SNHLY, CDR2 FYNNEI. The DNA for the CDR3 is TGTGCCAGCAGTCCGCAGGGGGCTGGAAACACCATATATTTT. It is translated as CASSPQGAGNTIYF.

As DNA, the CDR3 is TGCGCCAGCAGTGAACAGGCACAGTTGAACACTGAAGCTTTCTTT. Residues: CASSEQAQLNTEAFF. The chain recombines TRBV10-2 with TRBJ1-1; D is perhaps TRBD1 (5 bases). The CDR3 covers 15 residues. Trimming cost V 3 bases and J 0 bases, with 11 bases left between them. CDR1 is WSHSY and CDR2 is SAAADI in the germline V gene.

The chain has TRBV5-1 and TRBJ2-2; 9 nucleotides match TRBD1. Trimming took 7 bases from V and 1 from J; bases not matched to a gene: 2. Germline V gene data show CDR1 as SGHRS and CDR2 as YFSETQ. This CDR3 comprises 14 residues. CDR3 amino acids: CASGQGLNTGELFF. Written as DNA, the CDR3 is TGCGCCAGCGGACAGGGGCTGAACACCGGGGAGCTGTTTTTT.

This clone has more than one count but fewer than ten. The chain employs TRBV21-1 and TRBJ1-1. TRBV21-1 is marked as a pseudogene. This CDR3 region has 15 residues. CDR3 DNA sequence: TGTGCCAGCAGCAAAAGGGGTGGAGGGATCACTGAAGCTTTCTTT. Translating gives CASSKRGGGITEAFF.

V usage is TRBV7-9 and J usage is TRBJ1-3; D is unclear. Germline-derived CDR1 and CDR2 are SEHNR and FQNEAQ (reference sequence). The CDR3 totals 14 residues. Trimming left V 0 bases short and J 0 bases short, with 3 bases between. The CDR3 DNA is TGTGCCAGCAGCTTAGCCAGCTCTGGAAACACCATATATTTT. Amino acid sequence: CASSLASSGNTIYF.

The genes are TRBV29-1 and TRBJ2-4; D uncertain. V shed 3 bases and J shed 1 base, with 13 bases lying between them. This CDR3 is 15 amino acids long. Germline V gene data show CDR1 as SQVTM and CDR2 as ANQGSEA. CDR3 sequence (DNA): TGCAGCGTTGAGAGCCAGCTTAGTGCCAAAAACATTCAGTACTTC. As protein: CSVESQLSAKNIQYF.

The genes are TRBV7-9 and TRBJ1-1, with a possible D match to TRBD1 (5 bases). The length of the CDR3 is 15 residues. V was trimmed by 5 bases and J by 1 base, leaving 14 bases between them. Germline CDR1 is SEHNR and CDR2 is FQNEAQ (reference sequence). The CDR3 region has the DNA TGTGCCAGCAGCCACGGGGGAAGGGGGAACACTGAAGCTTTCTTT. Its translation: CASSHGGRGNTEAFF.

The rearrangement links TRBV18 to TRBJ2-3, with D perhaps being TRBD1 or TRBD2 (5 bases each). Germline CDR1 reads KGHSH; CDR2 reads LQKENI. V lost 0 bases, J lost 6 bases, and 16 bases lay in between. The CDR3 loop spans 16 amino acids. Written as DNA, the CDR3 is TGTGCCAGCTCACCACCAGACGGGGCGAGGTGGGATACGCAGTATTTT. Amino acid sequence: CASSPPDGARWDTQYF.

The rearrangement links TRBV3-1 (or the pseudogene TRBV3-2) to TRBJ1-3, with D perhaps matching TRBD1 (5 bases). Trimming shortened V by 4 bases and J by 0 bases, and 10 bases separated the two germline ends. Germline V gene sequence: CDR1 LGHDT, CDR2 YNNKEL (reference sequence). This CDR3 is built from 15 residues. This CDR3 is CASSPTGTSGNTIYF. The CDR3 DNA is TGTGCCAGCAGCCCCACAGGTACCTCTGGAAACACCATATATTTT.

This sequence joins TRBV5-1 and TRBJ2-3; D unresolved. The CDR3 sequence is 13 residues long. CDR1 is SGHRS and CDR2 is YFSETQ in the germline V gene. Deletions cut 6 bases from V and 0 bases from J, with 8 bases between. In nucleotides, the CDR3 is TGCGCCAGCACCCGATCTAGCACAGATACGCAGTATTTT. The encoded protein is CASTRSSTDTQYF. The full variable domain, rest sourced from reference TRBV5-1 and TRBJ2-3, is KAGVTQTPRYLIKTRGQQVTLSCSPISGHRSVSWYQQTPGQGLQFLFEYFSETQRNKGNFPGRFSGRQFSNSRSEMNVSTLELGDSALYLCASTRSSTDTQYFGPGTRLTVL.

V and J are TRBV5-1 and TRBJ1-1; perhaps TRBD1 as D (5 bases). The CDR3 totals 14 residues. V shed 0 bases and J shed 11 bases, with 17 bases lying between them. Germline CDR1 and CDR2: SGHRS and YFSETQ. The CDR3 is CASSLGEVGGRAFF. The CDR3 region has the DNA TGCGCCAGCAGCTTGGGTGAGGTGGGGGGTAGGGCTTTCTTT.